This TCR beta chain was captured in a study of blood T cells in healthy people across ages. The CDR3 covers 14 residues. CDR1 SGHDT and CDR2 YYEEEE come from the germline V gene. Trimming pared 4 bases from V and 5 bases from J, leaving 16 bases between. This clonotype was counted between two and nine times. A second PCR, run for about 7 to 11 cycles, used a sample-barcoded 5' primer plus a J-beta primer mix. From each sample, at least 2.5 million paired-end reads containing CDR3 were obtained. TCRdb used MiXCR to reprocess the 5' RACE reads, holding one entry per CDR3 protein. The sample yields over a million distinct CDR3 sequences, around 55% seen once.

The material sequenced was blood. This chain links TRBV5-6 with TRBJ2-7, with D tentatively TRBD2 (5 bases). This clonotype originated in a man aged 18 to 35 in good health. DNA for the CDR3: TGTGCCAGCAGCACCCGTTATGAGGGCAACGAGCAGTACTTC. Its protein is CASSTRYEGNEQYF.